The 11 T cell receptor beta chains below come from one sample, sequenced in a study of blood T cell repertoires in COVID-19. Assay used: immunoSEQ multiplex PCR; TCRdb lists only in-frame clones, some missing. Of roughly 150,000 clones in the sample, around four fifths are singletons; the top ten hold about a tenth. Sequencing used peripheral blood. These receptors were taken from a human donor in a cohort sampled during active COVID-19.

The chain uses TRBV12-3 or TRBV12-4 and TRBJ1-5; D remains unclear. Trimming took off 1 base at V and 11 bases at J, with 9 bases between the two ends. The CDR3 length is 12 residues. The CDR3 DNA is TGTGCCAGCAGTTTAGGCTTTAGAGCCCAGCATTTT. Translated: CASSLGFRAQHF.

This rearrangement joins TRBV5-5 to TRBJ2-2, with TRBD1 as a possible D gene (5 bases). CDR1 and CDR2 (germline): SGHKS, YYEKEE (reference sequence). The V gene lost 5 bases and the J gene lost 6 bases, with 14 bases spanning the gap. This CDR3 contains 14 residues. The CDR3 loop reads CASSIGQDAGELFF. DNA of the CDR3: TGTGCCAGCAGTATAGGACAAGACGCCGGGGAGCTGTTTTTT. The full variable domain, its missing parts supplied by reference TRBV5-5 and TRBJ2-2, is DAGVTQSPTHLIKTRGQQVTLRCSPISGHKSVSWYQQVLGQGPQFIFQYYEKEERGRGNFPDRFSARQFPNYSSELNVNALLLGDSALYLCASSIGQDAGELFFGEGSRLTVL.

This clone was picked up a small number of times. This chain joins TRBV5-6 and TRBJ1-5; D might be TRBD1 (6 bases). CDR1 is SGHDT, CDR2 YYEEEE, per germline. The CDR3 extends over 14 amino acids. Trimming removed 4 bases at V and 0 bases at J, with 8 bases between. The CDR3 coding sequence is TGTGCCAGCAGCGAAGGGGGTAGCAATCAGCCCCAGCATTTT. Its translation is CASSEGGSNQPQHF.

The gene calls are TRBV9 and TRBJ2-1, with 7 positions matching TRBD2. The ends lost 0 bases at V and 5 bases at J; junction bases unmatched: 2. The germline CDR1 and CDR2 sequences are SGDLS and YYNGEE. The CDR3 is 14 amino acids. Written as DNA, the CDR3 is TGTGCCAGCAGCGTAGTCACTAGCGACAATGAGCAGTTCTTC. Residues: CASSVVTSDNEQFF.

CDR3 nucleotide sequence: TGTGCCAGCAGCTTAGTCCCCTCCAATGAGCAGTTCTTC. Translating gives CASSLVPSNEQFF. V usage is TRBV13 and J usage is TRBJ2-1; D uncertain. This CDR3 is 13 amino acids long. Trimming shortened V by 1 base and J by 6 bases, and 7 bases separated the two germline ends. CDR1 is PRHDT, CDR2 FYEKMQ, per germline (reference sequence).

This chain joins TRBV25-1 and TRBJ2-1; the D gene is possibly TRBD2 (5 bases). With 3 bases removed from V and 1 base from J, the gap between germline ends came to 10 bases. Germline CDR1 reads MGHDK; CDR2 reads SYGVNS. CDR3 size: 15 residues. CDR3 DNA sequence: TGTGCCAGCAGTGAGAGAGGGAGATCCTACAATGAGCAGTTCTTC. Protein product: CASSERGRSYNEQFF.

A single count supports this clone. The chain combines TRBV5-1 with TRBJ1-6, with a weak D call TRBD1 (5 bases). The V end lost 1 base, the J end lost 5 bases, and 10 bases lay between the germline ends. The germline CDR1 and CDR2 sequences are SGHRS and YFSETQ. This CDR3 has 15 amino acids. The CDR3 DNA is TGCGCCAGCAGCTTGTCAGGGCCTGATAATTCACCCCTCCACTTT. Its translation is CASSLSGPDNSPLHF.

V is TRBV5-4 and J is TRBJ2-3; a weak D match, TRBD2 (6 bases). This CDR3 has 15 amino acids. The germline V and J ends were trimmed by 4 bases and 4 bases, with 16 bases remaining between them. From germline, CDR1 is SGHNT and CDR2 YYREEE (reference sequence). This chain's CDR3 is CASSQRRPGADTQYF. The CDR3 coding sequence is TGTGCCAGCAGCCAGAGGCGCCCGGGGGCAGATACGCAGTATTTT.

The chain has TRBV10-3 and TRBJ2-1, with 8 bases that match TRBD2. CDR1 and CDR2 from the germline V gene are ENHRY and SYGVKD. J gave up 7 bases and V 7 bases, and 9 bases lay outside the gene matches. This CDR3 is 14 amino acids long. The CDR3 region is CAIKVGTSGNEQFF. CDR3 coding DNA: TGTGCCATCAAGGTAGGGACTAGTGGGAATGAGCAGTTCTTC.

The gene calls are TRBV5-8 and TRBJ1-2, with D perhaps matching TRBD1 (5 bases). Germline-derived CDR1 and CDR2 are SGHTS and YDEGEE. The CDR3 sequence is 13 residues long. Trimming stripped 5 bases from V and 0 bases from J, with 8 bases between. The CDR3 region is CASRGGANYGYTF. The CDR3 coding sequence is TGTGCCAGCAGGGGGGGTGCTAACTATGGCTACACCTTC.

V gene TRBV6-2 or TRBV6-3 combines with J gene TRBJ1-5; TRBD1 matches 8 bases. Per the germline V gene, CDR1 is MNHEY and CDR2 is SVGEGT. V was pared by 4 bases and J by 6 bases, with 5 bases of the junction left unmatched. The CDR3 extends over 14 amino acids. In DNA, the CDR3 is TGTGCCAGCAGTTTGGACAGGGCGATTCAGCCCCAGCATTTT. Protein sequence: CASSLDRAIQPQHF.